Listed here are 23 T cell receptor beta chains from one sample, sequenced in a study of human T cells and chemical hapten exposure. TCRdb analysed the RACE reads with MiXCR anew, one entry per CDR3 protein. In the table there are under 90,000 distinct CDR3 sequences, 8% to 10% of which are singletons. Specified time point: pre-sensitization, week 0. The treatment was: therapeutic diphenylcyclopropenone sensitization with weekly scalp DPC. Sample: whole blood, taken in connection with sensitization to the hapten diphenylcyclopropenone (DPC). These receptors all come from a woman in her thirties or forties with alopecia areata. Some clones in this sample may be carry-over from other donors' samples.

The chain's CDR3 is CASSPRVMDGYTF. The CDR3 DNA sequence: TGTGCCAGCAGCCCCAGGGTTATGGATGGCTACACCTTC. The chain couples TRBV14 to TRBJ1-2, with D perhaps TRBD1 (5 bases). The V and J ends lost 4 bases and 6 bases respectively, with 12 bases between them. The CDR3 has 13 amino acids. Germline CDR1 SGHDN, CDR2 FVKESK.

The chain employs TRBV6-2 or TRBV6-3 and TRBJ1-3; D possibly corresponds to TRBD1 (5 bases). The germline V and J ends were trimmed by 5 bases and 3 bases, with 17 bases remaining between them. Germline V gives CDR1 MNHEY, CDR2 SVGEGT. The CDR3 sequence is 16 residues long. The CDR3: CASSPRGRMFGNTIYF. DNA for the CDR3: TGTGCCAGCAGTCCGCGGGGGAGAATGTTTGGAAACACCATATATTTT.

This clonotype was seen repeatedly, ten times or more. The chain is built from TRBV20-1 and TRBJ2-7, with D tentatively TRBD2 (5 bases). The CDR3 is 13 amino acids. Trimming cost V 6 bases and J 4 bases, with 16 bases left between them. From germline, CDR1 is DFQATT and CDR2 SNEGSKA (reference sequence). CDR3 DNA: TGCAGTGCCTCGGACTTCTTCAGGTACGAGCAGTACTTC. Translating gives CSASDFFRYEQYF.

This clonotype was counted ten times or more. V usage is TRBV18 and J usage is TRBJ1-1; no firm D call. Germline V gene data show CDR1 as KGHSH and CDR2 as LQKENI. Trimming took off 3 bases at V and 1 base at J, with 9 bases between the two ends. CDR3 length: 14 amino acids. The CDR3 DNA sequence: TGTGCCAGCTCACCCCAAGTGGAGAACACTGAAGCTTTCTTT. Amino acid sequence: CASSPQVENTEAFF.

This clonotype was seen more than once but under ten times. The rearrangement links TRBV5-4 to TRBJ2-1; D is tentatively TRBD1 or TRBD2 (5 bases each). Germline CDR1 and CDR2: SGHNT and YYREEE (reference sequence). V lost 4 bases to trimming and J lost 0 bases, with 8 bases between them. This CDR3 spans 14 amino acids. CDR3 residues: CASSGGISYNEQFF. The CDR3 nucleotides are TGTGCCAGCAGCGGGGGTATCTCCTACAATGAGCAGTTCTTC.

This clonotype has ten or more counts. The V call is TRBV12-3 or TRBV12-4, the J call TRBJ1-5; TRBD1 might be the D (6 bases). V lost 6 bases to trimming and J lost 0 bases, with 12 bases between them. CDR3 length equals 15 residues. Here the CDR3 reads CASRAGGYSNQPQHF. The DNA for the CDR3 is TGTGCCAGCAGAGCCGGGGGCTATAGCAATCAGCCCCAGCATTTT.

The sample holds many counts of this clonotype. The chain combines TRBV4-1 with TRBJ2-1; D possibly corresponds to TRBD2 (6 bases). The CDR3 extends over 16 amino acids. Per germline, CDR1 MGHRA and CDR2 YSYEKL. V was shortened by 3 bases and J by 1 base, with 13 bases between the two germline ends. The CDR3 sequence: CASSHESGPSYNEQFF. The CDR3 nucleotides read TGCGCCAGCAGCCATGAAAGCGGGCCTTCCTACAATGAGCAGTTCTTC.

This clonotype was detected many times. The V call is TRBV27, the J call TRBJ2-1; a weak D match, TRBD2 (5 bases). Germline CDR1 MNHEY, CDR2 SMNVEV (reference sequence). The CDR3 consists of 13 residues. V dropped 8 bases and J dropped 5 bases, with 13 bases sitting between them. CDR3 loop: CASGFPGNNEQFF. The CDR3 bases are TGTGCCAGCGGCTTCCCGGGGAACAATGAGCAGTTCTTC.

The chain recombines TRBV7-2 with TRBJ2-3; 8 nucleotides match TRBD2. In germline, CDR1 is SGHTA, CDR2 FQGNSA. The CDR3 totals 16 residues. The trim removed 4 bases at V and 9 bases at J, leaving 15 bases unmatched. The CDR3 sequence is CASSSLGGGPGRTQYF. Here the CDR3 DNA reads TGTGCCAGCAGCTCCCTCGGCGGGGGGCCCGGTCGGACGCAGTATTTT.

There are many counts of this clonotype. The chain's CDR3 is CASSLGPVPYEQYF. CDR3 nucleotides: TGTGCCAGCAGCTTAGGACCCGTCCCCTACGAGCAGTACTTC. The V call is TRBV7-6, the J call TRBJ2-7; no reliable D call. V dropped 1 base and J dropped 2 bases, with 9 bases sitting between them. Germline V gene data show CDR1 as SGHVS and CDR2 as FNYEAQ. CDR3 length equals 14 residues.

The CDR3 DNA reads as TGCGCCAGCAGCCAAGAACAGGGGGTCACAGATACGCAGTATTTT. The encoded protein is CASSQEQGVTDTQYF. The chain employs TRBV4-3 and TRBJ2-3; 8 positions match TRBD1. V shed 0 bases and J 2 bases; nucleotides not matched to a gene: 1. This CDR3 has 15 amino acids. CDR1 and CDR2 (germline): LGHNA, YSLEER.

The J gene is TRBJ2-1, the V gene TRBV4-2, with D perhaps TRBD2 (6 bases). Trimming removed 3 bases from V and 8 bases from J, with 11 bases in between. The CDR3 is 13 amino acids. Germline loops: CDR1 LGHNA, CDR2 YNFKEQ. The CDR3 sequence is CASSQGLLYEQFF. The CDR3 DNA is TGTGCCAGCAGCCAGGGACTGCTTTATGAGCAGTTCTTC.

This clonotype was seen only a few times. CDR3 sequence reads: CASAGTSGYNEQFF. The CDR3 nucleotides are TGTGCCAGCGCCGGGACTAGCGGTTACAATGAGCAGTTCTTC. V usage is TRBV7-2 and J usage is TRBJ2-1; 11 bases match TRBD2. Germline V CDR1 and CDR2: SGHTA, FQGNSA. The ends lost 8 bases at V and 4 bases at J; junction bases unmatched: 4. This CDR3 region has 14 residues.

This clonotype was seen ten or more times. The gene calls are TRBV6-2 or TRBV6-3 and TRBJ2-5; 11 bases map to TRBD2. There are 16 residues in the CDR3. Germline CDR1 is MNHEY and CDR2 is SVGEGT. Unmatched junction bases numbered 8, after V lost 5 bases and J lost 3 bases. DNA of the CDR3: TGTGCCAGCAGTCCTCTGACTAGCGGGGTAAAAGAGACCCAGTACTTC. It translates to CASSPLTSGVKETQYF.

This clonotype was found a few times. The chain is built from TRBV7-2 and TRBJ2-2, with 10 bases identical to TRBD2. CDR3 size: 18 residues. CDR1 is SGHTA and CDR2 is FQGNSA in the germline V gene. The junction had 11 bases not matched to a gene; V was cut back by 1 base and J by 6 bases. The CDR3 coding sequence is TGTGCCAGCAGCTTAGAAACGACTATAGCGGGGGGTTCCGGGGAGCTGTTTTTT. This codes for CASSLETTIAGGSGELFF.

This clonotype was recorded many times. CDR3 region: CASSSGRNTGELFF. In nucleotides, the CDR3 is TGTGCCAGCAGTTCCGGACGTAACACCGGGGAGCTGTTTTTT. This chain joins TRBV28 and TRBJ2-2; the D is unclear. V lost 4 bases and J 2 bases, leaving 8 bases between the germline ends. Germline-derived CDR1 and CDR2 are MDHEN and SYDVKM. The CDR3 runs to 14 residues.

This clonotype was counted a few times. The rearrangement joins TRBV7-9 to TRBJ2-7; a possible D gene is TRBD1 (5 bases). This CDR3 has 13 residues. The V end was cut by 5 bases, the J end by 0 bases, with 8 bases between. Germline CDR1 SEHNR, CDR2 FQNEAQ (reference sequence). CDR3 amino acids: CASSLRASYEQYF. CDR3 sequence (DNA): TGTGCCAGCAGCCTCAGGGCCTCCTACGAGCAGTACTTC.

The table lists this clonotype with many counts. This chain's CDR3 is CASRQLGDYNEQFF. The CDR3, as DNA: TGTGCCAGCAGACAGTTGGGGGATTACAATGAGCAGTTCTTC. The rearrangement joins TRBV28 to TRBJ2-1; the D call may be TRBD1 or TRBD2 (5 bases each). Germline CDR1 reads MDHEN; CDR2 reads SYDVKM. The CDR3 length is 14 residues. Trimming took 6 bases from V and 4 from J, leaving 13 bases between them.

There are a few counts of this clonotype. The rearrangement joins TRBV18 to TRBJ1-3; D gene ambiguous. Germline V gives CDR1 KGHSH, CDR2 LQKENI. The length of the CDR3 is 14 residues. V gave up 1 base and J gave up 0 bases, with 4 bases separating them. For the CDR3, the DNA is TGTGCCAGCTCACCACTTAACTCTGGAAACACCATATATTTT. Its protein product is CASSPLNSGNTIYF.

The gene calls are TRBV7-2 and TRBJ2-3; D is unresolved. Germline CDR1 SGHTA, CDR2 FQGNSA. The CDR3 consists of 16 residues. Trimming stripped 4 bases from V and 2 bases from J, with 16 bases between. CDR3 residues: CASSSPTLSVTDTQYF. CDR3 bases: TGTGCCAGCAGCTCACCTACTCTTTCTGTCACAGATACGCAGTATTTT.

In this sample, this clonotype turned up once. Just one base apart from a much larger clone, this may be a read error. In this CDR3 the conserved last residue, phenylalanine or tryptophan, is missing, so a read error is likely. The chain carries TRBV10-2 and TRBJ2-3; 9 bases fit TRBD2. Trimming cost V 8 bases and J 2 bases; bases outside gene matches: 8. Germline V CDR1 and CDR2: WSHSY, SAAADI. The CDR3 is 15 amino acids. The CDR3, as DNA: TGCGCCAGCGCATGGGCGGGGGGGTACACAGATACGCAGTATCTT. It codes for CASAWAGGYTDTQYL.

This chain uses TRBV7-2 with TRBJ2-3; the D is unclear. The V gene lost 4 bases and the J gene lost 0 bases, with 11 bases spanning the gap. CDR3 length: 15 amino acids. Looked up from germline, CDR1 is SGHTA and CDR2 is FQGNSA. The CDR3 sequence is CASSSVGVSTDTQYF. The CDR3 DNA reads as TGTGCCAGCAGCTCGGTAGGAGTGAGCACAGATACGCAGTATTTT.

A few counts support this clonotype. This chain links TRBV7-9 with TRBJ1-1; the D gene is possibly TRBD1 (5 bases). Germline loops: CDR1 SEHNR, CDR2 FQNEAQ (reference sequence). This CDR3 has 15 residues. V was cut by 7 bases and J by 1 base, with 16 bases left in between. Here the CDR3 reads CASTPPGRGNTEAFF. The CDR3 nucleotides are TGTGCCAGCACCCCGCCGGGGAGGGGGAACACTGAAGCTTTCTTT.